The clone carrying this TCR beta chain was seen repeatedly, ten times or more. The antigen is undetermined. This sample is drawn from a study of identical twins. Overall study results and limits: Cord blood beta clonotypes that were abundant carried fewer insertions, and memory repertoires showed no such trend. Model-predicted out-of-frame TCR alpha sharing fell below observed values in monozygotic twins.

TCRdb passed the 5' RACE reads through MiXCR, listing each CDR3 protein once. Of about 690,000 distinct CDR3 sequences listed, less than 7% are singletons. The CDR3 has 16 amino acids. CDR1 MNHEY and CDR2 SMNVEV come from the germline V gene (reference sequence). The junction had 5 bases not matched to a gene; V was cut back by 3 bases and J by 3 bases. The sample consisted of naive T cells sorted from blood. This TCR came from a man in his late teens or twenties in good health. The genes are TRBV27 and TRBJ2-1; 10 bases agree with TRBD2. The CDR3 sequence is CASSFLSGRGYNEQFF. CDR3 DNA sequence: TGTGCCAGCAGTTTCCTAAGCGGGAGGGGCTACAATGAGCAGTTCTTC.